One and the same sample provided the 32 T cell receptor beta chains below, sequenced in a study of blood T cell repertoires in COVID-19. TCRdb's copy holds only in-frame clones and misses some; the assay was immunoSEQ multiplex PCR. The sample lists roughly 80,000 clones; around four fifths were seen once. Sequencing input: peripheral blood. These receptors were obtained from a human donor in a cohort sampled during active COVID-19.

The chain recombines TRBV9 with TRBJ2-3; D remains unclear. This CDR3 is 12 amino acids long. Trimming left V 4 bases short and J 9 bases short, with 12 bases between. Germline V CDR1 and CDR2: SGDLS, YYNGEE. CDR3 sequence (DNA): TGTGCCAGCAGCCAGCACGAGAGGACGCAGTATTTT. This codes for CASSQHERTQYF.

This chain links TRBV7-6 with TRBJ2-2; tentatively, D is TRBD1 (5 bases). V was shortened by 0 bases and J by 0 bases, with 8 bases between the two germline ends. CDR3 length equals 16 residues. From germline, CDR1 is SGHVS and CDR2 FNYEAQ. This chain's CDR3 is CASSLAQGSNTGELFF. The CDR3 DNA follows: TGTGCCAGCAGCTTAGCTCAGGGCTCGAACACCGGGGAGCTGTTTTTT.

This chain joins TRBV5-1 and TRBJ1-6, with D perhaps matching TRBD1 (5 bases). V was pared by 4 bases and J by 6 bases, with 11 bases between. The length of the CDR3 is 14 residues. CDR1 is SGHRS, CDR2 YFSETQ, per germline. The DNA for the CDR3 is TGCGCCAGCAGCGCCGGGACTCTTAATTCACCCCTCCACTTT. Its translation: CASSAGTLNSPLHF.

J is TRBJ2-1 and V is TRBV7-7; D gene uncertain. This CDR3 is 13 amino acids long. CDR1 and CDR2 (germline): SSHAT, FNYEAQ (reference sequence). V dropped 1 base and J dropped 5 bases, with 6 bases sitting between them. The CDR3 sequence: CASSLGRDNEQFF. The DNA for the CDR3 is TGTGCCAGCAGCTTAGGCCGGGACAATGAGCAGTTCTTC.

The chain combines TRBV18 with TRBJ2-1; the match to TRBD1 covers 8 bases. Germline CDR1 reads KGHSH; CDR2 reads LQKENI. J was trimmed by 6 bases and V by 6 bases; bases with no gene match: 16. The CDR3 covers 17 residues. Written as DNA, the CDR3 is TGTGCCAGCTCGCCTCAACTTCCGGGACAGGTCTTCAATGAGCAGTTCTTC. This sequence encodes CASSPQLPGQVFNEQFF.

This clone was detected once. This chain links TRBV2 with TRBJ1-5; the match to TRBD1 covers 12 bases. CDR3 length: 15 residues. The V and J ends lost 6 bases and 4 bases, in that order; junction bases with no gene match: 4. Germline V lookup: CDR1 SNHLY, CDR2 FYNNEI. The CDR3 reads CASRGDRGPNQPQHF. Written as DNA, the CDR3 is TGTGCCAGCAGGGGGGACAGGGGGCCTAATCAGCCCCAGCATTTT.

This chain uses TRBV7-2 with TRBJ1-3; 10 bases fit TRBD1. J was trimmed by 2 bases and V by 4 bases; bases with no gene match: 2. The CDR3 contains 15 residues. Germline V gives CDR1 SGHTA, CDR2 FQGNSA. The CDR3 loop is CASSSDRGPGNTIYF. The CDR3 DNA reads TGTGCCAGCAGCTCAGACAGGGGGCCTGGAAACACCATATATTTT.

The chain employs TRBV11-3 and TRBJ2-5, with TRBD1 matching over 7 bases. Germline loops: CDR1 SGHNT, CDR2 YENEEA. After removal of 5 bases from V and 1 base from J, the junction contained 1 base not matched to a gene. This CDR3 has 13 amino acids. This CDR3 reads CASSDRVQETQYF. The CDR3 region has the DNA TGTGCCAGCAGCGACAGGGTCCAAGAGACCCAGTACTTC.

CDR3 DNA: TGTGCCAGTAGTATAGCCACCGACACCTACGAGCAGTACTTC. It specifies CASSIATDTYEQYF. V gene TRBV19 combines with J gene TRBJ2-7; D gene unclear. This CDR3 has 14 amino acids. Deletions cut 1 base from V and 2 bases from J, with 9 bases between. The germline CDR1 and CDR2 sequences are LNHDA and SQIVND (reference sequence).

The chain links TRBV5-1 to TRBJ2-7; 9 bases map to TRBD2. Germline CDR1 reads SGHRS; CDR2 reads YFSETQ. V lost 4 bases, J lost 5 bases, and 7 bases stayed unmatched. There are 14 residues in the CDR3. The CDR3 DNA sequence: TGCGCCAGCAGCATCGGGACTAGCCCTCACGAGCAGTACTTC. Its translation is CASSIGTSPHEQYF.

This chain joins TRBV6-5 and TRBJ1-4; D is perhaps TRBD1 (6 bases). CDR3 size: 14 residues. The V gene lost 2 bases and the J gene lost 7 bases, with 11 bases spanning the gap. Germline lookup yields CDR1 MNHEY and CDR2 SVGAGI. The CDR3 region has the DNA TGTGCCAGCAGTTACCAAGGGGGGGCTGAAAAACTGTTTTTT. Residues: CASSYQGGAEKLFF.

The chain joins TRBV5-1 to TRBJ1-1; D perhaps matches TRBD1 (6 bases). With 2 bases removed from V and 4 bases from J, the gap between germline ends came to 12 bases. The CDR3 length is 14 residues. Germline V lookup: CDR1 SGHRS, CDR2 YFSETQ. As DNA, the CDR3 is TGCGCCAGCAGCTTAACAGGGTCGGGCACTGAAGCTTTCTTT. Its protein product is CASSLTGSGTEAFF.

The J gene is TRBJ1-2, the V gene TRBV13; no definite D call. Germline V gives CDR1 PRHDT, CDR2 FYEKMQ (reference sequence). The CDR3 is 12 amino acids. The V end was cut by 3 bases, the J end by 4 bases, with 6 bases between. The CDR3, as DNA: TGTGCCAGCAGCTTGCGAACCTATGGCTACACCTTC. Translated, it gives CASSLRTYGYTF.

A few counts support this clone. This sequence joins TRBV12-3 or TRBV12-4 and TRBJ2-7; maybe TRBD1 (5 bases). This CDR3 is built from 13 residues. Between the trimmed V and J ends, which lost 3 bases and 2 bases, there was a span of 8 bases. The DNA of the CDR3 is TGTGCCAGCAGTTTGGCACAGGCCTACGAGCAGTACTTC. This translates into CASSLAQAYEQYF.

The V gene is TRBV28, the J gene TRBJ2-1; TRBD2 agrees at 11 bases. CDR1 and CDR2 (germline): MDHEN, SYDVKM. After removal of 8 bases from V and 8 bases from J, the junction contained 8 bases not matched to a gene. The CDR3 has 14 amino acids. The CDR3 protein is CASQTSGRSYEQFF. CDR3 bases: TGTGCCAGCCAAACTAGCGGGAGAAGCTATGAGCAGTTCTTC. Looking up the rest from reference TRBV28 and TRBJ2-1 gives the full variable domain: DVKVTQSSRYLVKRTGEKVFLECVQDMDHENMFWYRQDPGLGLRLIYFSYDVKMKEKGDIPEGYSVSREKKERFSLILESASTNQTSMYLCASQTSGRSYEQFFGPGTRLTVL.

The rearrangement uses TRBV10-2 and TRBJ1-2, with D perhaps TRBD1 (5 bases). Germline CDR1 is WSHSY and CDR2 is SAAADI. V was trimmed by 6 bases and J by 0 bases, leaving 14 bases between them. This CDR3 region has 15 residues. In nucleotides, the CDR3 is TGCGCCAGCAGGACGGGGGGACTTTCTAACTATGGCTACACCTTC. As protein: CASRTGGLSNYGYTF.

This clone was counted once. The rearrangement uses TRBV6-4 and TRBJ2-1; the match to TRBD2 covers 10 bases. Trimming cost V 5 bases and J 5 bases; bases outside gene matches: 3. The CDR3 runs 14 residues. The germline V gene has CDR1 MRHNA and CDR2 SNTAGT. CDR3 nucleotide sequence: TGTGCCAGCAGTCAAACTAGCGGGAACAATGAGCAGTTCTTC. Translation: CASSQTSGNNEQFF.

This clone is a singleton in its sample. This sample includes further DNA sequences coding for the same CDR3. The V gene is TRBV27, the J gene TRBJ1-5; possible D gene TRBD1, 6 bases. The CDR3 loop spans 14 amino acids. V lost 5 bases and J 1 base, leaving 9 bases between the germline ends. Germline V gene data show CDR1 as MNHEY and CDR2 as SMNVEV (reference sequence). This CDR3 is CASSLGQSNQPQHF. In DNA, the CDR3 is TGTGCCAGCAGTCTCGGACAGAGCAATCAGCCCCAGCATTTT.

This chain uses TRBV18 with TRBJ2-3; maybe TRBD2 (5 bases). The CDR3 length is 15 residues. V lost 0 bases and J 4 bases, leaving 11 bases between the germline ends. CDR1 is KGHSH and CDR2 is LQKENI in the germline V gene. The CDR3, as DNA: TGTGCCAGCTCACCACCAAGGGAGAGGGCAGATACGCAGTATTTT. It translates to CASSPPRERADTQYF.

The rearrangement uses TRBV7-9 and TRBJ2-1; 9 bases fit TRBD2. V dropped 4 bases and J dropped 6; count of bases not matched to a gene: 4. This CDR3 has 14 residues. Germline V gene sequence: CDR1 SEHNR, CDR2 FQNEAQ (reference sequence). Here the CDR3 DNA reads TGTGCCAGCAGCTCCGGGACTAGCCTCAATGAGCAGTTCTTC. Amino acid sequence: CASSSGTSLNEQFF. The full variable domain, rest sourced from reference TRBV7-9 and TRBJ2-1, is DTGVSQNPRHKITKRGQNVTFRCDPISEHNRLYWYRQTLGQGPEFLTYFQNEAQLEKSRLLSDRFSAERPKGSFSTLEIQRTEQGDSAMYLCASSSGTSLNEQFFGPGTRLTVL.

This chain joins TRBV19 and TRBJ1-1; D might be TRBD1 (5 bases). V dropped 2 bases and J dropped 1 base, with 14 bases sitting between them. This CDR3 comprises 16 residues. Germline loops: CDR1 LNHDA, CDR2 SQIVND (reference sequence). CDR3 sequence: CASSIKGGAGNTEAFF. The CDR3, as DNA: TGTGCCAGTAGTATAAAAGGTGGGGCTGGGAACACTGAAGCTTTCTTT. The full variable domain, in which reference TRBV19 and TRBJ1-1 provide the parts outside the CDR3, is DGGITQSPKYLFRKEGQNVTLSCEQNLNHDAMYWYRQDPGQGLRLIYYSQIVNDFQKGDIAEGYSVSREKKESFPLTVTSAQKNPTAFYLCASSIKGGAGNTEAFFGQGTRLTVV.

The rearrangement joins TRBV2 to TRBJ2-7, with D tentatively TRBD1 (8 bases). Germline CDR1 reads SNHLY; CDR2 reads FYNNEI. V gave up 8 bases and J gave up 0 bases, with 14 bases separating them. The CDR3 runs 14 residues. This chain's CDR3 is CASGGDRSSYEQYF. The DNA for the CDR3 is TGTGCCAGCGGGGGGGACAGGAGCTCCTACGAGCAGTACTTC.

V usage is TRBV6-5 and J usage is TRBJ2-5, with 9 positions matching TRBD2. The CDR3 extends over 15 amino acids. The germline CDR1 and CDR2 sequences are MNHEY and SVGAGI. J was trimmed by 4 bases and V by 2 bases; bases with no gene match: 5. DNA of the CDR3: TGTGCCAGCAGTTACCAAGCGGGGGGCGTAGAGACCCAGTACTTC. Amino acid sequence: CASSYQAGGVETQYF.

V is TRBV5-5 and J is TRBJ2-5; the D gene is possibly TRBD1 (5 bases). The ends were cut back, 0 bases at V and 1 base at J, with 7 bases in the middle. The CDR3 extends over 14 amino acids. Germline assignment: CDR1 SGHKS and CDR2 YYEKEE (reference sequence). In DNA, the CDR3 is TGTGCCAGCAGCTTGGGACAGATCCAAGAGACCCAGTACTTC. Its translation: CASSLGQIQETQYF.

This clone was found once. The chain joins TRBV6-2 or TRBV6-3 to TRBJ2-7; 10 bases match TRBD2. Germline CDR1 is MNHEY and CDR2 is SVGEGT. The CDR3 is 15 amino acids. Trimming removed 6 bases from V and 0 bases from J; junction bases left unmatched: 5. CDR3 region: CASSRTSGVSYEQYF. The DNA of the CDR3 is TGTGCCAGCAGCCGTACTAGCGGGGTCTCCTACGAGCAGTACTTC.

This clone was seen more than once but under ten times. V is TRBV19 and J is TRBJ2-2, with 13 positions matching TRBD2. J was trimmed by 7 bases and V by 7 bases; bases with no gene match: 9. Germline V gives CDR1 LNHDA, CDR2 SQIVND (reference sequence). This CDR3 is 16 amino acids long. In DNA form, the CDR3 reads TGTGCCAGTACCCGGGGACTAGCGGGGCGCTACGGGGAGCTGTTTTTT. It codes for CASTRGLAGRYGELFF.

The chain couples TRBV29-1 to TRBJ1-2; D gene ambiguous. This CDR3 is 13 amino acids long. Trimming shortened V by 4 bases and J by 7 bases, and 16 bases separated the two germline ends. Germline V gene sequence: CDR1 SQVTM, CDR2 ANQGSEA. The CDR3 DNA reads as TGCAGCGTTGGAGGCGAGGGTTACTCTGGCTACACCTTC. The encoded protein is CSVGGEGYSGYTF. Filled out from reference TRBV29-1 and TRBJ1-2, the complete variable domain reads SAVISQKPSRDICQRGTSLTIQCQVDSQVTMMFWYRQQPGQSLTLIATANQGSEATYESGFVIDKFPISRPNLTFSTLTVSNMSPEDSSIYLCSVGGEGYSGYTFGSGTRLTVV.

In this sample, this clone turned up a few times. This chain uses TRBV19 with TRBJ2-7; D perhaps matches TRBD1 (6 bases). V was pared by 5 bases and J by 6 bases, with 11 bases between. The CDR3 runs to 12 residues. Germline V gene data show CDR1 as LNHDA and CDR2 as SQIVND (reference sequence). The CDR3 region is CASSSGAPEQYF. The CDR3 region has the DNA TGTGCCAGTAGTTCAGGGGCACCCGAGCAGTACTTC.

This rearrangement joins TRBV3-1 (or the pseudogene TRBV3-2) to TRBJ2-5; TRBD2 aligns across 8 bases. The length of the CDR3 is 14 residues. Trimming cost V 3 bases and J 2 bases; bases outside gene matches: 2. Germline lookup yields CDR1 LGHDT and CDR2 YNNKEL (reference sequence). The CDR3 DNA reads as TGTGCCAGCAGCCAGCGGGGGGTTCAAGAGACCCAGTACTTC. Amino acid sequence: CASSQRGVQETQYF.

The V gene is TRBV5-1, the J gene TRBJ1-4, with 10 bases fitting TRBD1. The CDR3 runs 16 residues. Germline V lookup: CDR1 SGHRS, CDR2 YFSETQ. After removal of 3 bases from V and 5 bases from J, the junction contained 7 bases not matched to a gene. CDR3 region: CASSSSGQGENEKLFF. The CDR3, as DNA: TGCGCCAGCAGCTCCTCAGGACAGGGGGAGAATGAAAAACTGTTTTTT.

The rearrangement uses TRBV5-1 and TRBJ2-2; 7 nucleotides match TRBD1. This CDR3 is 15 amino acids long. V gave up 4 bases and J gave up 2 bases; unmatched junction bases: 5. Germline-derived CDR1 and CDR2 are SGHRS and YFSETQ. CDR3 DNA sequence: TGCGCCAGCAGCAATCACAGGGGAAACACCGGGGAGCTGTTTTTT. It is translated as CASSNHRGNTGELFF.

The sample holds a few counts of this clone. J is TRBJ1-5 and V is TRBV28; possibly TRBD1 for D (5 bases). Deletions cut 1 base from V and 7 bases from J, with 11 bases between. The CDR3 is 14 residues long. Per germline, CDR1 MDHEN and CDR2 SYDVKM. The CDR3 here is CASSLSGGIQPQHF. The CDR3 nucleotides read TGTGCCAGCAGTTTATCTGGGGGGATCCAGCCCCAGCATTTT.